The clone carrying this T cell receptor (beta chain) has only one observation. Produced via immunoSEQ multiplex PCR; TCRdb's table is partial and in-frame only. The sample lists 450,000 to 500,000 clones, approximately 85% occurring once. These data belong to a study of blood T cell repertoires in COVID-19. Study details: COVID-19 samples collected from the United States, Italy and Spain covered acute and convalescent phases. From T cells, B-cell-depleted T cells, or PBMCs came the material, which was cDNA or gDNA.

V gave up 0 bases and J gave up 4 bases, with 9 bases separating them. CDR3 length equals 14 residues. CDR1 and CDR2 (germline): PRHDT, FYEKMQ (reference sequence). The origin of this receptor is a human donor in a cohort sampled during active COVID-19. The V and J genes are TRBV13 and TRBJ1-1, with D uncertain. Sequencing used peripheral blood. The CDR3: CASSLGFPGTEAFF. DNA of the CDR3: TGTGCCAGCAGCTTAGGGTTTCCGGGCACTGAAGCTTTCTTT. The variable domain in full, with the rest retrieved from reference TRBV13 and TRBJ1-1, is AAGVIQSPRHLIKEKRETATLKCYPIPRHDTVYWYQQGPGQDPQFLISFYEKMQSDKGSIPDRFSAQQFSDYHSELNMSSLELGDSALYFCASSLGFPGTEAFFGQGTRLTVV.